The following is a T cell receptor (beta chain) sequence with its context. This clonotype has just a few counts. The antigen it recognizes is unknown. Base qualities are not provided; no much larger clone lies one nucleotide away. Looking up the germline V gene yields CDR1 SQVTM and CDR2 ANQGSEA. The cysteine opens and the phenylalanine closes a CDR3 of 11 amino acids. Left in the record is the CDR3 DNA by itself, 33 bases read in frame from the first base. The sample belongs to a study of regulatory T cells in long-lasting Graves disease (dated by TCRdb to the early 2020s). With respect to the entire study: To count as having persistent Graves' disease, a patient had to have received antithyroid drug treatment for over 5 years with TSH receptor autoantibodies remaining persistently positive. Persistent Graves' disease patients were compared with newly diagnosed Graves' disease patients by peripheral blood TCR sequencing and RNA sequencing. The study was registered as a clinical trial and conducted in China. TCR sequencing covered around 13 persistent and some 20 newly diagnosed Graves' disease patients, around 33 samples in total. Persistent Graves' disease patients in the clinical cohort had taken antithyroid drugs for roughly ten years on average. What the authors observed across the whole study: Lower TCR Shannon entropy and fewer highly expanded clones were observed in persistent Graves' disease patients than in newly diagnosed patients, which suggested clonal expansion. Persistent disease showed preferential use of TRBV28, TRBJ1-2 and TRBJ2-5, whereas newly diagnosed disease favored TRBV20-1 and TRBJ2-1. The authors noted that the small sample size was a limitation that may lower accuracy. Sequencing and analysis were restricted to the TCR beta chain. Patients with persistent disease shared more public clonotypes (over 2,500) than newly diagnosed patients did (more than 900). The study examined only peripheral blood because the primary lesion, thyroid tissue, could not be accessed.

The protocol used for the library was multiplex PCR. Sequenced using an Illumina HiSeq 4000. TCR beta libraries were built with iRepertoire HTBI primers and Arm-PCR amplification of CDR3 regions. Gel purification was performed on PCR products prior to sequencing. In the source study's methods: Across samples, 60 to 75 TRBV and approximately 15 TRBJ segments were identified and used for gene usage analysis of CDR3 amino acid clonotypes. COPE and FqMerger were used to merge the filtered high-quality paired reads into contigs. BLAST was used to align contigs to the IMGT TRBV, TRBD and TRBJ reference genes, and CDR3 was defined following IMGT. Highly expanded clones were defined as clonotypes with a frequency above 0.1%. Repertoire diversity was measured by Shannon entropy, and V-J evenness by the Gini coefficient. Clonotypes shared by more than one individual were considered public. The raw public reads went through TCRdb reprocessing: fastp at Q25, MiXCR clone calling, in-frame beta chains kept. Identical CDR3 protein sequences are pooled into one entry, listed with their most common genes and DNA. TCRdb assigned the V and J calls; the authors' analysis was not used. A total of 600,000 to 800,000 distinct CDR3 sequences appear in this sample, about 30% of them only once. In total, the top ten clones hold roughly 40% of the sample.

What this sample's time point label stands for: persistent/refractory GD, antithyroid drugs over 5 years with positive TRAb. For both TCR sequencing and RNA sequencing, RNA was extracted from PBMCs using TRIzol. The diagnosis of Graves' disease followed American Thyroid Association guidelines. Patients were recruited from an endocrinology department in Xi'an, China. From each patient, 7.5 to 9.5 milliliters of peripheral blood was collected into an EDTA anticoagulant tube. Ficoll Paque Plus density gradient separation was used to isolate PBMCs, and no further T cell sorting was performed. RNA quality was checked with an Agilent 2100 Bioanalyzer and agarose gel, and concentration with a NanoDrop 2000.

The specimen was peripheral blood mononuclear cells (PBMCs), collected when the disease was refractory, from a patient treated with antithyroid drugs. This receptor was taken from a female donor with Graves disease. The chain employs TRBV29-1 and TRBJ2-5, with no D gene named confidently. The closer fit of TRBJ2-7 to the DNA end suggests the J call may be wrong. The CDR3 corresponds to CSVGGGYEQYF. The DNA sequence is given as TGCAGCGTTGGAGGCGGATACGAGCAGTACTTC.